This passage covers 10 T cell receptor beta chains from one sample sequenced in a study of blood T cell repertoires in COVID-19. Assay used: immunoSEQ multiplex PCR; TCRdb lists only in-frame clones, some missing. The data show approximately 200,000 clones, about four fifths seen once. Sequencing used peripheral blood. The origin of the receptors is a woman aged 30 to 39 who had recovered from COVID-19.

The chain has TRBV21-1 and TRBJ2-6; the listed D gene, TRBD1, was not tested against the DNA. TRBV21-1 counts as a pseudogene. CDR3 length equals 17 residues. The CDR3 spells CASKEGRSPSGANVLTF. CDR3 coding DNA: TGTGCCAGCAAAGAAGGCAGGTCCCCCTCTGGGGCCAACGTCCTGACTTTC.

This sequence joins TRBV9 and TRBJ2-7; D unresolved. The CDR3 length is 13 residues. Germline loops: CDR1 SGDLS, CDR2 YYNGEE. V lost 0 bases and J 8 bases, leaving 12 bases between the germline ends. CDR3 in amino acids: CASSVALSNQQYF. The CDR3 DNA reads TGTGCCAGCAGCGTAGCTCTGAGTAACCAGCAGTACTTC.

Here the CDR3 reads CASSQPGLAGVGEQFF. CDR3 sequence (DNA): TGCGCCAGCAGCCAGCCGGGACTAGCGGGAGTTGGTGAGCAGTTCTTC. This chain uses TRBV5-1 with TRBJ2-1; 14 bases map to TRBD2. Germline CDR1 is SGHRS and CDR2 is YFSETQ. The V and J ends lost 4 bases and 9 bases, in that order; junction bases with no gene match: 9. The CDR3 is 16 residues long.

The chain is built from TRBV11-2 and TRBJ2-7; 10 nucleotides match TRBD2. This CDR3 contains 14 residues. J was trimmed by 2 bases and V by 3 bases; bases with no gene match: 1. CDR1 is SGHAT and CDR2 is FQNNGV in the germline V gene. In DNA form, the CDR3 reads TGTGCCAGCAGCTTTAGCGGGAGGACCTACGAGCAGTACTTC. It specifies CASSFSGRTYEQYF. Drawing the rest from reference TRBV11-2 and TRBJ2-7, the complete variable domain is EAGVAQSPRYKIIEKRQSVAFWCNPISGHATLYWYQQILGQGPKLLIQFQNNGVVDDSQLPKDRFSAERLKGVDSTLKIQPAKLEDSAVYLCASSFSGRTYEQYFGPGTRLTVT.

The chain has TRBV19 and TRBJ1-4, with 7 bases fitting TRBD1. J lost 11 bases, V lost 6 bases, and 9 bases had no gene match. CDR1 is LNHDA and CDR2 is SQIVND in the germline V gene (reference sequence). CDR3 length: 13 residues. CDR3 nucleotide sequence: TGTGCCAGTAGGGCAACAGGGGTCGGGAAACTGTTTTTT. Translation: CASRATGVGKLFF.

This rearrangement joins TRBV28 to TRBJ1-1; D is ambiguous. The germline V and J ends were trimmed by 6 bases and 7 bases, with 12 bases remaining between them. CDR3 size: 12 residues. Germline V gene sequence: CDR1 MDHEN, CDR2 SYDVKM. The CDR3 loop reads CASSPDAGEAFF. The CDR3 DNA reads TGTGCCAGCAGCCCGGACGCGGGTGAAGCTTTCTTT.

This chain joins TRBV6-5 and TRBJ2-7; 7 nucleotides align to TRBD1. The CDR3 has 14 amino acids. Germline CDR1 reads MNHEY; CDR2 reads SVGAGI. V shed 7 bases, J shed 0 bases, and the junction held 6 bases outside the gene matches. The CDR3 reads CASTRDSNSYEQYF. The CDR3 DNA sequence: TGTGCCAGCACTAGGGACAGTAACTCCTACGAGCAGTACTTC.

The gene calls are TRBV7-3 and TRBJ2-5; TRBD1 might be the D (6 bases). CDR3 length: 13 residues. V was cut by 3 bases and J by 3 bases, with 8 bases left in between. From germline, CDR1 is SGHTA and CDR2 FQGTGA. The CDR3, as DNA: TGTGCCAGCAGCTTGAACAGGGAAGAGACCCAGTACTTC. It translates to CASSLNREETQYF. Looking up the rest from reference TRBV7-3 and TRBJ2-5 gives the full variable domain: GAGVSQTPSNKVTEKGKYVELRCDPISGHTALYWYRQSLGQGPEFLIYFQGTGAADDSGLPNDRFFAVRPEGSVSTLKIQRTERGDSAVYLCASSLNREETQYFGPGTRLLVL.

The V gene is TRBV29-1, the J gene TRBJ2-7; the D gene is possibly TRBD2 (5 bases). V was trimmed by 0 bases and J by 2 bases, leaving 5 bases between them. Germline V lookup: CDR1 SQVTM, CDR2 ANQGSEA. The CDR3 has 12 residues. CDR3 sequence: CSVEDGTYEQYF. As DNA, the CDR3 is TGCAGCGTTGAAGACGGGACCTACGAGCAGTACTTC.

This clone turned up a few times. The rearrangement uses TRBV24-1 and TRBJ1-5; possibly TRBD1 for D (6 bases). V was trimmed by 5 bases and J by 3 bases, leaving 7 bases between them. CDR1 is KGHDR and CDR2 is SFDVKD in the germline V gene. The CDR3 length is 13 residues. The CDR3 spells CATSAGANQPQHF. CDR3 nucleotides: TGTGCCACCAGTGCAGGGGCCAATCAGCCCCAGCATTTT.